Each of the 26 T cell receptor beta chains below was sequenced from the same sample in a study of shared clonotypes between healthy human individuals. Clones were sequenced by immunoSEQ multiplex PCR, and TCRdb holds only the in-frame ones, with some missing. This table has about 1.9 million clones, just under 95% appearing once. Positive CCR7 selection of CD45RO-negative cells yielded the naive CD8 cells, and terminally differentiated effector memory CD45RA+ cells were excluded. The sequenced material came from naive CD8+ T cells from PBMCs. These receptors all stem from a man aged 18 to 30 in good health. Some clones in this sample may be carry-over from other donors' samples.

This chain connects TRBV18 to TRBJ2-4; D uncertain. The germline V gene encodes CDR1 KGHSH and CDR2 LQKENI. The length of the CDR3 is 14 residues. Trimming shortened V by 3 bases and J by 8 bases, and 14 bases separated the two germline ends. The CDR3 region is CASSPVGFLDIQYF. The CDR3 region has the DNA TGTGCCAGCTCACCGGTGGGATTCCTGGACATTCAGTACTTC.

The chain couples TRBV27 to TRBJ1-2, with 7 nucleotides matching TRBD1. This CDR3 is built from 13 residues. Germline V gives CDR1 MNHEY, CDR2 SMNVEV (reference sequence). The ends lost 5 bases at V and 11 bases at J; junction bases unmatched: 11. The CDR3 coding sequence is TGTGCCAGCAGTCAAAGCCGGGACAGCGATTACACCTTC. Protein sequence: CASSQSRDSDYTF.

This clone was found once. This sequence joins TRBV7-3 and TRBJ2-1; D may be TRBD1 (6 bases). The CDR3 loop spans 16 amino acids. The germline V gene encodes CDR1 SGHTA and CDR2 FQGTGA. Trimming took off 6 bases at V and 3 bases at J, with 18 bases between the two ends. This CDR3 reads CASSNMQGPNYNEQFF. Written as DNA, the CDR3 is TGTGCCAGCAGTAACATGCAGGGGCCTAACTACAATGAGCAGTTCTTC.

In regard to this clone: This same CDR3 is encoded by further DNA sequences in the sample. The CDR3 here is CASSVDSGRARELFF. The DNA of the CDR3 is TGTGCCAGCAGCGTAGATTCCGGGAGGGCCCGGGAGCTGTTTTTT. The chain carries TRBV9 and TRBJ2-2, with 8 bases aligning to TRBD2. V was pared by 0 bases and J by 9 bases, with 7 bases of the junction left unmatched. Per germline, CDR1 SGDLS and CDR2 YYNGEE. This CDR3 spans 15 amino acids.

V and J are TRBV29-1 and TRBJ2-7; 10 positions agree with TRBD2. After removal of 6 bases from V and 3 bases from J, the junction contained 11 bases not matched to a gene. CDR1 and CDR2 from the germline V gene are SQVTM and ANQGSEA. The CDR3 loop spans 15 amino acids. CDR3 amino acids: CSVLFLAGVGYEQYF. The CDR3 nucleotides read TGCAGCGTCCTATTTCTAGCGGGAGTAGGCTACGAGCAGTACTTC.

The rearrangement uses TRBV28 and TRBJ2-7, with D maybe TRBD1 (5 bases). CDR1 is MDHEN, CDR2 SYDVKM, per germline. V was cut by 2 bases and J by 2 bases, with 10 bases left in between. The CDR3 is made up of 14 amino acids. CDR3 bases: TGTGCCAGCAGTTTAAGGGGTACCCCCTACGAGCAGTACTTC. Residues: CASSLRGTPYEQYF.

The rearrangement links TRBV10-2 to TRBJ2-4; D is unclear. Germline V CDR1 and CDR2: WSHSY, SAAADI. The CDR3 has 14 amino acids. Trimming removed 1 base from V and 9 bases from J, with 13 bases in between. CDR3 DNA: TGCGCCAGCAGTGAGTTTAAGTGGTCTCTCATTCAGTACTTC. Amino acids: CASSEFKWSLIQYF.

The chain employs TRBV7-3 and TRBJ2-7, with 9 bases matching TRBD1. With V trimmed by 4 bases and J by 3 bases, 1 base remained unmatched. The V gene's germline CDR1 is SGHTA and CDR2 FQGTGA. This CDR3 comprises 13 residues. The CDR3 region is CASSWDRDYEQYF. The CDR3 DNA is TGTGCCAGCAGCTGGGACAGGGACTACGAGCAGTACTTC.

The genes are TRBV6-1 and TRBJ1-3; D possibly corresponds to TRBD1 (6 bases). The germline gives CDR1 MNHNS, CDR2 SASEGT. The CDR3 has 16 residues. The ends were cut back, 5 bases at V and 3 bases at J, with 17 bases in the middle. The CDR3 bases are TGTGCCAGCAGTCAAGGGGGGGGATCGCTTGGAAACACCATATATTTT. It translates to CASSQGGGSLGNTIYF.

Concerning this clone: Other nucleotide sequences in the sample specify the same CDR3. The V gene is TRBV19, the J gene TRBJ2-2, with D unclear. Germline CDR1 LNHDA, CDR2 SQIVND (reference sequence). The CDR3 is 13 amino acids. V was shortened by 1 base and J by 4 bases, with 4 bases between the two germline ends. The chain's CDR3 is CASSIGSTGELFF. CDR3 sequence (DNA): TGTGCCAGTAGTATAGGTTCCACCGGGGAGCTGTTTTTT. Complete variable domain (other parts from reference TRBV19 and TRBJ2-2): DGGITQSPKYLFRKEGQNVTLSCEQNLNHDAMYWYRQDPGQGLRLIYYSQIVNDFQKGDIAEGYSVSREKKESFPLTVTSAQKNPTAFYLCASSIGSTGELFFGEGSRLTVL.

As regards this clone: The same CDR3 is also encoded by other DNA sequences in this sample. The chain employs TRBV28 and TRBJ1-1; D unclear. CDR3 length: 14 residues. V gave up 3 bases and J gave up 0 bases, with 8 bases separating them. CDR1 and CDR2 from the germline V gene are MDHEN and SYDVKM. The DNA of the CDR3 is TGTGCCAGCAGTTTCTACGGAATGAACACTGAAGCTTTCTTT. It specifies CASSFYGMNTEAFF.

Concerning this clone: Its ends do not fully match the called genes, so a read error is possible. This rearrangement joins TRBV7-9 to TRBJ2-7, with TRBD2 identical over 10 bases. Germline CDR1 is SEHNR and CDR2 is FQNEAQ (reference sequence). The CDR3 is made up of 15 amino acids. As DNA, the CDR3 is TGTGCCAGCACCTTAGCGGGGGGTGTCTGGTACGAGCAGTACTTC. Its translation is CASTLAGGVWYEQYF.

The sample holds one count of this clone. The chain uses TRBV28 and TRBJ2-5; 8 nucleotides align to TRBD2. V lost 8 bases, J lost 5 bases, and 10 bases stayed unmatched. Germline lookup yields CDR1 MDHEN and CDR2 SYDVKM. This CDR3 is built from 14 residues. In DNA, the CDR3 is TGTGCCAGCGCCGGGGGACTAGGTCGGGAGACCCAGTACTTC. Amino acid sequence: CASAGGLGRETQYF.

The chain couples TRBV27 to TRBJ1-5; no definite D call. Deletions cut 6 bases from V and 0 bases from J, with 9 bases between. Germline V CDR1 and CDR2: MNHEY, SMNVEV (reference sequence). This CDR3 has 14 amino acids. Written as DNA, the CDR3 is TGTGCCAGCAGGGACCGATATAGCAATCAGCCCCAGCATTTT. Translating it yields CASRDRYSNQPQHF.

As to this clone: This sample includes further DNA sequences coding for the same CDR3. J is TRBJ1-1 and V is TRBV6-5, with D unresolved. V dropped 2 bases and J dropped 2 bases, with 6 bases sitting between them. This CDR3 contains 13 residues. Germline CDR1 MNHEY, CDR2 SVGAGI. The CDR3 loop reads CASSYSQNTEAFF. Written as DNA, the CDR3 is TGTGCCAGCAGTTACAGCCAAAACACTGAAGCTTTCTTT.

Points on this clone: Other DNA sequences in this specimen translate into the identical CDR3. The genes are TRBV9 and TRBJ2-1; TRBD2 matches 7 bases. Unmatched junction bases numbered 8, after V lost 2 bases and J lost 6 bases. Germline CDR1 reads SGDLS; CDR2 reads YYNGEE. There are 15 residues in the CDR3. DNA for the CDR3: TGTGCCAGCAGCGTGGGCGGGAGTGGGAGCAATGAGCAGTTCTTC. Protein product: CASSVGGSGSNEQFF. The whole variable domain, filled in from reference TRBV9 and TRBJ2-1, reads DSGVTQTPKHLITATGQRVTLRCSPRSGDLSVYWYQQSLDQGLQFLIQYYNGEERAKGNILERFSAQQFPDLHSELNLSSLELGDSALYFCASSVGGSGSNEQFFGPGTRLTVL.

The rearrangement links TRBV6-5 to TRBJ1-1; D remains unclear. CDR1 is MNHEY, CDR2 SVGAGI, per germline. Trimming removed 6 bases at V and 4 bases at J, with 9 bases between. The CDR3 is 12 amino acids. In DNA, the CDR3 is TGTGCCAGCAGAGCTGCTGGCACTGAAGCTTTCTTT. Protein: CASRAAGTEAFF.

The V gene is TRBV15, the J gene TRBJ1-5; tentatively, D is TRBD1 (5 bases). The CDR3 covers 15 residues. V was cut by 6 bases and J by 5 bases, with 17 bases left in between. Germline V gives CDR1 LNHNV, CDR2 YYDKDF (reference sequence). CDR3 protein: CATRGGWGQDQPQHF. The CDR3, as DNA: TGTGCCACCAGGGGGGGTTGGGGCCAAGATCAGCCCCAGCATTTT.

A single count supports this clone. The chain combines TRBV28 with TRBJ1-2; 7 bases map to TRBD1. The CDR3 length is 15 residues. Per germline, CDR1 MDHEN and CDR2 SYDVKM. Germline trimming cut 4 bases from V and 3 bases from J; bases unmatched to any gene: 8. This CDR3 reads CASSSTDRVYYGYTF. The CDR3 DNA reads TGTGCCAGCAGTTCGACAGACAGGGTTTACTATGGCTACACCTTC.

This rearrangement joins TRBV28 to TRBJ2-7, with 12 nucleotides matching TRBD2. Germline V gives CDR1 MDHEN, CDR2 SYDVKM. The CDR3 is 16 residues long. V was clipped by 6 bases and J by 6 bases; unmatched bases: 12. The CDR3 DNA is TGTGCCAGCAGCCTGACTAGCGGGAGTCCCTCACTCGAGCAGTACTTC. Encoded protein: CASSLTSGSPSLEQYF.

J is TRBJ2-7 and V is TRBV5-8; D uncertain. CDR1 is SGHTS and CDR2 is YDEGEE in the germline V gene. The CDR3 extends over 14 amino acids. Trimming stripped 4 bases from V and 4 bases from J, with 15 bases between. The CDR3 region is CASSSRPYRYEQYF. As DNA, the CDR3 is TGTGCCAGCAGCAGTCGGCCCTACAGATACGAGCAGTACTTC.

The CDR3 loop reads CASNPLSDSMNTEAFF. DNA of the CDR3: TGTGCCAGCAACCCTTTATCGGACAGCATGAACACTGAAGCTTTCTTT. This rearrangement joins TRBV27 to TRBJ1-1; D perhaps matches TRBD1 (6 bases). CDR3 length: 16 residues. Germline V CDR1 and CDR2: MNHEY, SMNVEV (reference sequence). V lost 7 bases and J 0 bases, leaving 18 bases between the germline ends.

The CDR3 region is CASSLALAETQYF. CDR3 coding DNA: TGTGCCAGCAGCTTAGCGCTCGCGGAGACCCAGTACTTC. The chain uses TRBV7-9 and TRBJ2-5; D remains ambiguous. The germline V gene encodes CDR1 SEHNR and CDR2 FQNEAQ (reference sequence). This CDR3 spans 13 amino acids. V was trimmed by 0 bases and J by 5 bases, leaving 7 bases between them.

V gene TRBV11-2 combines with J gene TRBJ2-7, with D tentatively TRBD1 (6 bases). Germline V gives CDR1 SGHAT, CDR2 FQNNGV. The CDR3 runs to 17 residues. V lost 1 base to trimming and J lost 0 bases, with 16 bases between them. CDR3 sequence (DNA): TGTGCCAGCAGCTTAGGTAGACAGGCCGTAGGCTCCTACGAGCAGTACTTC. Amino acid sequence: CASSLGRQAVGSYEQYF.

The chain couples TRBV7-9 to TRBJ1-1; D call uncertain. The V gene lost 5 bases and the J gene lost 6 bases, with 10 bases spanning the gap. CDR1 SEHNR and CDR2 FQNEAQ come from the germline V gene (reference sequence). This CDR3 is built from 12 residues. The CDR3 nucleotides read TGTGCCAGCAGCCGCGGGGAAGCTGAAGCTTTCTTT. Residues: CASSRGEAEAFF.

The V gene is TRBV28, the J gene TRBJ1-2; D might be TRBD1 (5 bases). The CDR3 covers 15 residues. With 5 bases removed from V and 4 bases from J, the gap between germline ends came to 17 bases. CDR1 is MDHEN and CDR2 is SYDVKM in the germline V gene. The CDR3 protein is CASSPRGAPSYGYTF. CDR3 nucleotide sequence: TGTGCCAGCAGTCCCCGCGGGGCCCCTAGCTATGGCTACACCTTC.